The sequence of this TCR beta chain was determined in a study of cytomegalovirus exposure and HLA in healthy donors. Whole-study findings and limits: Most TCR sequences proved rare, with some public TCRs found in many donors. Reportedly, diagnosis of cytomegalovirus status by the classifier showed high specificity and sensitivity. Some TCR beta chains (roughly 150 of them) were listed as cytomegalovirus-associated. The TCR clusters that emerged in the first cohort tended, a later analysis found, to co-occur in the approximately 110 validation repertoires.

Generated by immunoSEQ multiplex PCR, the TCRdb table keeps only in-frame clones and is missing some. The sample lists approximately 240,000 clones, about 89% occurring once. Of note for this clone: Its target is unknown.

The junction had 9 bases not matched to a gene; V was cut back by 7 bases and J by 0 bases. The germline CDR1 and CDR2 sequences are LNHDA and SQIVND (reference sequence). The CDR3 is 17 residues long. V and J are TRBV19 and TRBJ1-1; 12 bases are shared with TRBD1. This sequence was found in a woman younger than 35 in good health and CMV-seronegative. What was sequenced was PBMCs. CDR3 sequence (DNA): TGTGCCAGTACCCGTGGGACAGGGGGCAATATGAACACTGAAGCTTTCTTT. Protein sequence: CASTRGTGGNMNTEAFF.